This TCR beta chain was captured in a study of naive CD8 T cells in extremely preterm neonates (dated by TCRdb to 2017 to 2019). The study in broad terms: The study compared the TCRbeta CDR3 repertoires of sorted naive CD8+ T cells among four age groups: extremely preterm neonates, term neonates, young children and adults. General study outcomes and caveats: The authors noted a small sample size and variable productive template counts among preterm samples as limitations. A larger fraction of CDR3 nucleotide sequences was shared among preterm neonates (2.7%) than among term neonates (approximately 0.4%), young children (about 0.03%) and adults (about 0.01%). To track T cell development within individuals, the authors urged prospective longitudinal studies of preterm and term neonates. Preterm CDR3s were shorter, with fewer N additions and less junctional trimming, and were closer to germline than those of older groups. Preterm neonates had significantly lower iChao1 richness than all other age groups (p < 0.05) and an even clone distribution, indicating a less rich repertoire.

TCRbeta CDR3 regions were amplified from genomic DNA by a two-step, bias-controlled multiplex PCR. Primers specific for every TRBV and TRBJ gene segment were used in the multiplex PCR. The immunoSEQ Assay was used to generate TCRbeta repertoire data. The original pipeline was this. A relative-frequency ratio and a modified nearest-neighbor algorithm were applied to filter and cluster reads so that closely related sequences were merged. The V, D and J gene assignments for CDR3 sequences were based on IMGT annotation. Template counts were quantified against synthetic TCR CDR3 analog sequences and normalized for PCR amplification bias. Only unique productive sequences, that is, in-frame CDR3 sequences lacking stop codons, were included in the analyses. The immunoSEQ Analyzer software was used to compute clonality, defined as 1 minus Pielou's evenness, and iChao1 richness. JMP was used for statistical testing, with Student's t-test or a non-parametric test applied depending on Shapiro-Wilk normality results. TCRdb holds this immuneACCESS table with in-frame rearrangements only. Some clones are missing; in checked studies, unresolved V genes explain under half, and the rest has no known cause. The D gene and trimming were derived from the DNA, and the V and J assignments and clone size from that table. For this sample there are fewer than 7,000 clones; under 99% appear just once. The biggest ten clones account for roughly 0.4% of the sample.

With regard to this clone: Its antigen is unknown. One base away there is no much larger clone; base qualities are not given.

Several elective full-term cesarean deliveries at about 36-42 weeks of gestation, with no labor and no rupture of membranes, were the source of the term cord blood. Exclusion from the study was applied to pregnancies with fetal demise, active maternal HSV infection or known maternal HIV infection. A FACSAria III cell sorter was used to sort live, Annexin V-negative naive CD8+ T cells (CD3+CD8+CD45RA+CCR7+). Per sample, between roughly 19,000 and 100,000 naive CD8+ T cells were obtained by sorting. Preassembled standardized sampling kits were used to collect mixed venous-arterial cord blood. Cord blood stayed at room temperature and was processed within 4 hours after collection. Ficoll-Paque density gradient centrifugation of diluted blood was used to isolate mononuclear cells. Mononuclear cells were cryopreserved in approximately 10% DMSO with about 90% FBS and stored long term at -150°C before sorting. Thawed cells were stained with Annexin V and antibodies against CD3, CD8, CCR7 and CD45RA. The DNeasy Blood and Tissue Kit was used to extract genomic DNA from snap-frozen pellets of sorted cells.

The sequence was collected from a newborn in good health. Sequencing was done on a sample of naive CD8+ T cells from cord blood.

For the CDR3, the sequence is CASSMGHQNTEAFF. The DNA sequence is TGTGCCAGTAGTATGGGGCATCAGAACACTGAAGCTTTCTTT. The chain was built from TRBV19 and TRBJ1-1; TRBD1 could be the D gene, as 5 bases match. V drops 3 bases and J drops 1 base, leaving 9 bases in between. Counted from cysteine to phenylalanine, this CDR3 has 14 amino acids. Just the 42-base CDR3 DNA is kept, in frame starting at base 1. Looking up the germline V gene (reference sequence) yields CDR1 LNHDA and CDR2 SQIVND.